This T cell receptor (beta chain) was sequenced for a study of T cells after yellow fever vaccination. This CDR3 has 15 amino acids. V was pared by 4 bases and J by 3 bases, with 16 bases between. Germline V gene lookup returns CDR1 SGHRS and CDR2 YFSETQ. This clonotype was detected only a few times. One entry per CDR3 protein results from TCRdb running MiXCR on the 5' RACE reads. The sample gives under 400,000 distinct CDR3 sequences, around 10% of which show up once; around 18% is in the top ten. The chain has TRBV5-1 and TRBJ1-1; no clear D. The sequences come from PBMCs, collected on the day of the first yellow fever vaccination. The TCR was taken from a man younger than 35 who received the YFV17D yellow fever vaccine. CDR3 coding DNA: TGCGCCAGCAGCGAAAGGACCGGCTTGTACACTGAAGCTTTCTTT. Its protein product is CASSERTGLYTEAFF.